The 21 T cell receptor beta chains listed next were all sequenced from one sample in a study of human T cells and chemical hapten exposure. The time point denotes: patch test 1, 2 weeks after DPC sensitization. Treatment specified: therapeutic diphenylcyclopropenone sensitization with weekly scalp DPC. Each CDR3 protein is one row after TCRdb ran MiXCR on the RACE reads. The sample comprises around 340,000 distinct CDR3 sequences, approximately 6.9% of which are singletons, and about 8% rests with the top ten. This specimen was whole blood, taken in connection with sensitization to the hapten diphenylcyclopropenone (DPC). Receptors were obtained from a woman in her late teens or twenties with alopecia areata. Some clones in this sample may be carry-over from other donors' samples.

The J gene is TRBJ2-7, the V gene TRBV12-3 or TRBV12-4, with D perhaps matching TRBD1 (6 bases). Deletions cut 1 base from V and 5 bases from J, with 12 bases between. The CDR3 loop spans 14 amino acids. The CDR3 coding sequence is TGTGCCAGCAGTTTAGACAGGGTTAAGGACGAGCAGTACTTC. Encoded protein: CASSLDRVKDEQYF.

Many counts were recorded for this clonotype. The V and J genes are TRBV28 and TRBJ2-7; D not resolved. Per the germline V gene, CDR1 is MDHEN and CDR2 is SYDVKM. The CDR3 extends over 13 amino acids. Trimming removed 2 bases at V and 3 bases at J, with 8 bases between. The CDR3 loop reads CASSLIEGYEQYF. The CDR3 nucleotides read TGTGCCAGCAGTTTAATCGAAGGCTACGAGCAGTACTTC.

The table lists this clonotype with a few counts. V is TRBV4-2 and J is TRBJ2-5; tentatively, D is TRBD1 or TRBD2 (7 bases each). Germline V gene lookup returns CDR1 LGHNA and CDR2 YNFKEQ. This CDR3 is built from 17 residues. Trimming cost V 0 bases and J 5 bases, with 19 bases left between them. The CDR3 DNA follows: TGTGCCAGCAGCCAAGAGGGAGGGACAGTGGGATGGGAGACCCAGTACTTC. This sequence encodes CASSQEGGTVGWETQYF.

This clonotype was picked up a small number of times. This chain links TRBV12-5 with TRBJ1-1; 7 positions match TRBD1. The CDR3 loop spans 16 amino acids. V dropped 1 base and J dropped 1; count of bases not matched to a gene: 6. Germline lookup yields CDR1 LGHNT and CDR2 FRNRAP. Here the CDR3 DNA reads TGTGCTAGTGGTTTGGGGTACAGGGGCCGGAACACTGAAGCTTTCTTT. This translates into CASGLGYRGRNTEAFF.

This chain joins TRBV7-2 and TRBJ2-4; weak D call: TRBD2 (6 bases). The CDR3 has 14 residues. In germline, CDR1 is SGHTA, CDR2 FQGNSA. V was cut by 5 bases and J by 9 bases, with 17 bases left in between. CDR3 DNA sequence: TGTGCCAGCAGCCCACCGGCGGGGTTAGGCATTCAGTACTTC. This codes for CASSPPAGLGIQYF.

This clonotype was detected many times. This chain uses TRBV7-9 with TRBJ2-7; D is ambiguous. The V end was cut by 6 bases, the J end by 0 bases, with 12 bases between. Germline assignment: CDR1 SEHNR and CDR2 FQNEAQ (reference sequence). The CDR3 is made up of 14 amino acids. CDR3 coding DNA: TGTGCCAGCAGTCCCCGGCTCTACTCCTACGAGCAGTACTTC. As protein: CASSPRLYSYEQYF.

The chain joins TRBV6-2 or TRBV6-3 to TRBJ1-1, with D possibly TRBD1 on 5 matching bases. CDR3 length: 19 residues. Germline CDR1 is MNHEY and CDR2 is SVGEGT. The V end lost 2 bases, the J end lost 0 bases, and 22 bases lay between the germline ends. CDR3 residues: CASSYPLGTKAGLNTEAFF. The CDR3 nucleotides are TGTGCCAGCAGTTACCCCCTAGGGACCAAGGCAGGGCTGAACACTGAAGCTTTCTTT.

This clonotype was detected ten times or more. This chain links TRBV20-1 with TRBJ2-3; no firm D call. This CDR3 is built from 14 residues. V lost 5 bases, J lost 1 base, and 13 bases lay in between. The germline V gene has CDR1 DFQATT and CDR2 SNEGSKA (reference sequence). CDR3 protein: CSAQTGSGTDTQYF. CDR3 in DNA: TGCAGTGCTCAAACCGGGTCCGGCACAGATACGCAGTATTTT.

This clonotype was detected many times. CDR3 bases: TGTGCCAGCAGCACAACTAGCGGGGGGGCCACAGATACGCAGTATTTT. It encodes CASSTTSGGATDTQYF. The rearrangement joins TRBV7-2 to TRBJ2-3; 13 bases align to TRBD2. CDR3 size: 16 residues. CDR1 and CDR2 from the germline V gene are SGHTA and FQGNSA. The J segment lost 2 bases and the V segment lost 5 bases, leaving 4 bases of the junction unmatched.

This clonotype was counted many times. The chain joins TRBV7-9 to TRBJ2-5, with D tentatively TRBD1 (5 bases). Deletions cut 5 bases from V and 0 bases from J, with 19 bases between. The CDR3 totals 17 residues. Germline V gives CDR1 SEHNR, CDR2 FQNEAQ (reference sequence). As DNA, the CDR3 is TGTGCCAGCAGCCCCGGGCTAAGGGGCCTCAACCAAGAGACCCAGTACTTC. Translating gives CASSPGLRGLNQETQYF.

The gene calls are TRBV7-9 and TRBJ2-3; 14 bases agree with TRBD2. This CDR3 comprises 19 residues. J was trimmed by 0 bases and V by 4 bases; bases with no gene match: 9. Germline CDR1 SEHNR, CDR2 FQNEAQ (reference sequence). CDR3: CASSWTSGGFSSSTDTQYF. The CDR3 region has the DNA TGTGCCAGCAGCTGGACTAGCGGGGGGTTTTCGTCTAGCACAGATACGCAGTATTTT.

The chain combines TRBV5-4 with TRBJ1-3; D not resolved. The germline V gene has CDR1 SGHNT and CDR2 YYREEE (reference sequence). Trimming removed 2 bases from V and 5 bases from J, with 14 bases in between. The CDR3 sequence is 15 residues long. The CDR3 DNA is TGTGCCAGCAGCTTTGTGGGCCGTACGCGAAACACCATATATTTT. Translated, it gives CASSFVGRTRNTIYF.

This rearrangement joins TRBV6-5 to TRBJ2-7; 7 positions match TRBD2. The CDR3 has 13 amino acids. The junction had 2 bases not matched to a gene; V was cut back by 5 bases and J by 1 base. The V gene's germline CDR1 is MNHEY and CDR2 SVGAGI. The chain's CDR3 is CASSPRGSYEQYF. The DNA for the CDR3 is TGTGCCAGCAGTCCGCGGGGGTCCTACGAGCAGTACTTC.

The table lists this clonotype with many counts. CDR3 in amino acids: CASSPRGGGPADTQYF. As DNA, the CDR3 is TGTGCCAGCAGTCCCCGTGGCGGGGGGCCCGCAGATACGCAGTATTTT. This chain uses TRBV6-2 or TRBV6-3 with TRBJ2-3, with 8 bases fitting TRBD2. CDR1 is MNHEY and CDR2 is SVGEGT in the germline V gene. The CDR3 has 16 residues. V gave up 5 bases and J gave up 4 bases; unmatched junction bases: 11.

This clonotype appeared many times. J is TRBJ1-3 and V is TRBV4-2, with 7 bases lining up with TRBD1. Germline CDR1 reads LGHNA; CDR2 reads YNFKEQ. CDR3 length equals 15 residues. With V trimmed by 2 bases and J by 4 bases, 5 bases remained unmatched. The CDR3 coding sequence is TGTGCCAGCAGCCAATCGACAGGGCTCGGAAACACCATATATTTT. Its protein product is CASSQSTGLGNTIYF.

This clonotype has only a few counts. The CDR3 loop reads CASRDLGATNEKLFF. CDR3 DNA sequence: TGCGCCAGCCGGGACCTTGGTGCAACTAATGAAAAACTGTTTTTT. V gene TRBV5-1 combines with J gene TRBJ1-4, with D possibly TRBD1 on 5 matching bases. Germline CDR1 is SGHRS and CDR2 is YFSETQ. CDR3 length equals 15 residues. Deletions cut 7 bases from V and 0 bases from J, with 13 bases between. Complete variable domain (other parts from reference TRBV5-1 and TRBJ1-4): KAGVTQTPRYLIKTRGQQVTLSCSPISGHRSVSWYQQTPGQGLQFLFEYFSETQRNKGNFPGRFSGRQFSNSRSEMNVSTLELGDSALYLCASRDLGATNEKLFFGSGTQLSVL.

Remarks on this clonotype: This could be a read error, since a much larger clone is one nucleotide away. V and J are TRBV12-3 or TRBV12-4 and TRBJ2-2; D gene uncertain. The CDR3 has 13 residues. V was trimmed by 3 bases and J by 8 bases, leaving 10 bases between them. CDR3 DNA: TGTGCCAGCAGTTTCACAAGGGCAGGGGAGCTGTTTTTT. Its translation is CASSFTRAGELFF.

On this clonotype itself: With a much larger clone just one base away, this may be a read error. The chain uses TRBV2 and TRBJ2-6, with D possibly matching TRBD1 (5 bases). Germline CDR1 and CDR2: SNHLY and FYNNEI. The CDR3 covers 14 residues. CDR3 DNA sequence: TGTGCCAGCAGTCCGGGCTCTGGGGCCAAAGTCCTGACTTTC. It codes for CASSPGSGAKVLTF.

This clonotype has ten or more counts. The chain combines TRBV11-1 with TRBJ2-5; no clear D. CDR3 length: 13 residues. V dropped 11 bases and J dropped 2 bases, with 15 bases sitting between them. Looked up from germline, CDR1 is SGHAT and CDR2 is FQDESV (reference sequence). CDR3 DNA: TGTGCCTCCGCGGTCTTGGGGCAAGAGACCCAGTACTTC. Translating it yields CASAVLGQETQYF.

This clonotype was detected only a few times. The chain joins TRBV18 to TRBJ1-4; D remains ambiguous. The CDR3 contains 14 residues. Germline CDR1 is KGHSH and CDR2 is LQKENI. V lost 0 bases to trimming and J lost 7 bases, with 9 bases between them. CDR3 residues: CASSPPKQVEKLFF. In DNA, the CDR3 is TGTGCCAGCTCACCACCCAAGCAGGTTGAAAAACTGTTTTTT.

This clonotype was detected ten times or more. The rearrangement links TRBV2 to TRBJ2-1; TRBD1 is a possible D gene (6 bases). CDR3 length: 13 amino acids. Per the germline V gene, CDR1 is SNHLY and CDR2 is FYNNEI. V was pared by 7 bases and J by 7 bases, with 14 bases between. The DNA for the CDR3 is TGTGCCAGCAATCCAGGGGATAAGAATGAGCAGTTCTTC. Protein product: CASNPGDKNEQFF. The variable domain in full, with the rest retrieved from reference TRBV2 and TRBJ2-1, is EPEVTQTPSHQVTQMGQEVILRCVPISNHLYFYWYRQILGQKVEFLVSFYNNEISEKSEIFDDQFSVERPDGSNFTLKIRSTKLEDSAMYFCASNPGDKNEQFFGPGTRLTVL.